These 27 T cell receptor beta chains share one sample of origin, sequenced in a study of CD4 T cell repertoires in COVID-19. The repertoire was sequenced with immunoSEQ multiplex PCR; TCRdb's copy has only in-frame clones and lacks some. This table has approximately 24,000 clones, nearly 95% appearing once. Sequencing was done directly on freshly isolated, uncultured memory T cells. Here the sequenced sample was circulating follicular helper CD4+ T cells (cTfh) from blood, taken before the COVID-19 pandemic. The receptors come from a human donor who had COVID-19.

The genes are TRBV29-1 and TRBJ2-7, with 8 bases lining up with TRBD1. V lost 7 bases to trimming and J lost 6 bases; unmatched junction nucleotides: 11. The CDR3 runs to 13 residues. Germline CDR1 SQVTM, CDR2 ANQGSEA. The CDR3: CSASGTGEGEQYF. The CDR3 DNA sequence: TGCAGCGCCTCCGGGACAGGCGAAGGCGAGCAGTACTTC.

This sequence joins TRBV11-3 and TRBJ2-5; 11 bases agree with TRBD2. The CDR3 has 16 amino acids. Germline V lookup: CDR1 SGHNT, CDR2 YENEEA. Germline trimming cut 1 base from V and 2 bases from J; bases unmatched to any gene: 3. CDR3 DNA: TGTGCCAGCAGCTTAGGGCTAGCGGGGGGTCAAGAGACCCAGTACTTC. The encoded protein is CASSLGLAGGQETQYF.

The chain combines TRBV13 with TRBJ2-7, with a weak D call TRBD2 (5 bases). V shed 5 bases and J shed 0 bases, with 14 bases lying between them. The germline V gene encodes CDR1 PRHDT and CDR2 FYEKMQ (reference sequence). The CDR3 consists of 15 residues. This chain's CDR3 is CASSPGSGGSYEQYF. The CDR3 DNA reads TGTGCCAGCAGCCCCGGATCAGGAGGCTCCTACGAGCAGTACTTC. The whole variable domain, remainder taken from reference TRBV13 and TRBJ2-7, is AAGVIQSPRHLIKEKRETATLKCYPIPRHDTVYWYQQGPGQDPQFLISFYEKMQSDKGSIPDRFSAQQFSDYHSELNMSSLELGDSALYFCASSPGSGGSYEQYFGPGTRLTVT.

Written as DNA, the CDR3 is TGTGCCAGCAGGAACCCGACAGGGGGGTATCAGCCCCAGCATTTT. This gives the protein CASRNPTGGYQPQHF. The chain carries TRBV6-1 and TRBJ1-5; 9 bases are shared with TRBD1. The CDR3 is made up of 15 amino acids. The V gene end was trimmed by 6 bases and the J gene end by 5 bases; junction bases not matched to a gene: 8. Germline V gene data show CDR1 as MNHNS and CDR2 as SASEGT.

This sequence joins TRBV5-1 and TRBJ2-1, with 13 bases matching TRBD2. The V and J ends lost 4 bases and 7 bases, in that order; junction bases with no gene match: 2. The length of the CDR3 is 14 residues. Germline V gene data show CDR1 as SGHRS and CDR2 as YFSETQ. The CDR3 coding sequence is TGCGCCAGCAGCCCGGGACTAGCGGGGAATGAGCAGTTCTTC. This translates into CASSPGLAGNEQFF.

The V call is TRBV6-5, the J call TRBJ1-2; 9 nucleotides match TRBD1. The CDR3 extends over 15 amino acids. Germline V gene lookup returns CDR1 MNHEY and CDR2 SVGAGI. The trim removed 7 bases at V and 0 bases at J, leaving 6 bases unmatched. CDR3 sequence (DNA): TGTGCCAGCAAGAAGGACAGGGGACCTAACTATGGCTACACCTTC. It codes for CASKKDRGPNYGYTF.

This sequence joins TRBV6-1 and TRBJ1-1; D is undetermined. Germline V gives CDR1 MNHNS, CDR2 SASEGT. Trimming took off 2 bases at V and 7 bases at J, with 8 bases between the two ends. This CDR3 has 12 residues. CDR3: CASSELVGEAFF. The CDR3 bases are TGTGCCAGCAGTGAACTTGTCGGTGAAGCTTTCTTT.

The CDR3 DNA is TGTGCCAGCAGTGCCCGGGTGGGGGCAGGCAATCAGCCCCAGCATTTT. Its protein is CASSARVGAGNQPQHF. The chain is built from TRBV6-1 and TRBJ1-5; D is possibly TRBD1 (6 bases). Germline-derived CDR1 and CDR2 are MNHNS and SASEGT. This CDR3 has 16 amino acids. Deletions cut 4 bases from V and 2 bases from J, with 15 bases between.

The V and J genes are TRBV2 and TRBJ2-7, with 14 bases lining up with TRBD2. Germline V gene lookup returns CDR1 SNHLY and CDR2 FYNNEI. The CDR3 spans 15 residues. Unmatched junction bases numbered 6, after V lost 4 bases and J lost 7 bases. Here the CDR3 DNA reads TGTGCCAGCAGTGGGACTAGCGGGGGGAACGAGGAGCAGTACTTC. It is translated as CASSGTSGGNEEQYF.

The J gene is TRBJ2-1, the V gene TRBV5-1; 9 bases match TRBD2. In germline, CDR1 is SGHRS, CDR2 YFSETQ. The CDR3 has 14 residues. Trimming at V came to 6 bases and at J to 4 bases, leaving 5 bases not matched to a gene. The CDR3 loop is CASIETSGYNEQFF. For the CDR3, the DNA is TGCGCCAGCATAGAGACTAGCGGATACAATGAGCAGTTCTTC. The whole variable domain, filled in from reference TRBV5-1 and TRBJ2-1, reads KAGVTQTPRYLIKTRGQQVTLSCSPISGHRSVSWYQQTPGQGLQFLFEYFSETQRNKGNFPGRFSGRQFSNSRSEMNVSTLELGDSALYLCASIETSGYNEQFFGPGTRLTVL.

This clone was seen just once. The chain couples TRBV16 to TRBJ2-4; 8 positions agree with TRBD1. Looked up from germline, CDR1 is KGHSY and CDR2 is FQNENV. After removal of 3 bases from V and 6 bases from J, the junction contained 7 bases not matched to a gene. The CDR3 is made up of 15 amino acids. CDR3 sequence reads: CASSQSQGVVNIQYF. The DNA for the CDR3 is TGTGCCAGCAGCCAGTCACAGGGGGTAGTAAACATTCAGTACTTC.

This chain connects TRBV10-3 to TRBJ2-7; TRBD1 is a possible D gene (5 bases). Between the trimmed V and J ends, which lost 7 bases and 0 bases, there was a span of 16 bases. Germline V gene data show CDR1 as ENHRY and CDR2 as SYGVKD. This CDR3 spans 15 amino acids. Here the CDR3 DNA reads TGTGCCATCAAACCTACAGGTATGAGCTCCTACGAGCAGTACTTC. Its protein is CAIKPTGMSSYEQYF.

The table lists this clone with a count of one. This chain uses TRBV4-2 with TRBJ2-4, with a weak D call TRBD2 (5 bases). CDR1 is LGHNA, CDR2 YNFKEQ, per germline. Trimming pared 1 base from V and 1 base from J, leaving 14 bases between. CDR3 size: 17 residues. Here the CDR3 reads CASSQGFGGGAKNIQYF. CDR3 DNA: TGTGCCAGCAGCCAAGGTTTTGGAGGCGGGGCCAAAAACATTCAGTACTTC.

The sample holds one count of this clone. V and J are TRBV2 and TRBJ2-6; D is ambiguous. This CDR3 region has 14 residues. Germline assignment: CDR1 SNHLY and CDR2 FYNNEI. The V end lost 3 bases, the J end lost 6 bases, and 9 bases lay between the germline ends. CDR3 DNA: TGTGCCAGCAGTGAGACACAGTCGGCCAACGTCCTGACTTTC. This sequence encodes CASSETQSANVLTF. Together with reference TRBV2 and TRBJ2-6, the CDR3 gives the full variable domain: EPEVTQTPSHQVTQMGQEVILRCVPISNHLYFYWYRQILGQKVEFLVSFYNNEISEKSEIFDDQFSVERPDGSNFTLKIRSTKLEDSAMYFCASSETQSANVLTFGAGSRLTVL.

The CDR3 loop reads CASGTGGRTEAFF. CDR3 DNA sequence: TGTGCCAGTGGGACAGGGGGTCGCACTGAAGCTTTCTTT. The genes are TRBV2 and TRBJ1-1, with 11 nucleotides matching TRBD1. With V trimmed by 9 bases and J by 4 bases, 4 bases remained unmatched. The CDR3 is made up of 13 amino acids. Germline loops: CDR1 SNHLY, CDR2 FYNNEI.

The chain uses TRBV5-4 and TRBJ2-5; perhaps TRBD1 as D (5 bases). The V gene lost 3 bases and the J gene lost 4 bases, with 16 bases spanning the gap. CDR1 and CDR2 (germline): SGHNT, YYREEE (reference sequence). The CDR3 totals 15 residues. CDR3 residues: CASSWTRRVGETQYF. The CDR3 nucleotides are TGTGCCAGCAGCTGGACACGGAGAGTGGGAGAGACCCAGTACTTC.

The rearrangement uses TRBV11-2 and TRBJ2-5, with 8 bases that match TRBD2. The length of the CDR3 is 14 residues. The trim removed 3 bases at V and 5 bases at J, leaving 5 bases unmatched. In germline, CDR1 is SGHAT, CDR2 FQNNGV. The CDR3 DNA reads as TGTGCCAGCAGCTTCGGGGGGGCCTCGGAGACCCAGTACTTC. It yields the protein CASSFGGASETQYF. The whole variable domain, remainder taken from reference TRBV11-2 and TRBJ2-5, is EAGVAQSPRYKIIEKRQSVAFWCNPISGHATLYWYQQILGQGPKLLIQFQNNGVVDDSQLPKDRFSAERLKGVDSTLKIQPAKLEDSAVYLCASSFGGASETQYFGPGTRLLVL.

The chain employs TRBV11-3 and TRBJ2-3, with D unclear. The CDR3 extends over 13 amino acids. Per the germline V gene, CDR1 is SGHNT and CDR2 is YENEEA. With 4 bases removed from V and 2 bases from J, the gap between germline ends came to 7 bases. The CDR3 DNA sequence: TGTGCCAGCAGCTCTCCCCTCACAGATACGCAGTATTTT. It translates to CASSSPLTDTQYF.

This sequence joins TRBV2 and TRBJ1-1; D is possibly TRBD1 (5 bases). The CDR3 is made up of 12 amino acids. Trimming left V 4 bases short and J 11 bases short, with 14 bases between. Germline V CDR1 and CDR2: SNHLY, FYNNEI. CDR3 bases: TGTGCCAGCAGTGTCAAGTCAGGGCGGGCTTTCTTT. It codes for CASSVKSGRAFF.

The rearrangement links TRBV5-1 to TRBJ2-1; 10 positions agree with TRBD1. In germline, CDR1 is SGHRS, CDR2 YFSETQ. The CDR3 extends over 15 amino acids. Trimming cost V 0 bases and J 8 bases; bases outside gene matches: 5. CDR3 sequence (DNA): TGCGCCAGCAGCTTGGGACAGGGGGCGCGCTATGAGCAGTTCTTC. It yields the protein CASSLGQGARYEQFF.

The V and J genes are TRBV5-1 and TRBJ1-1, with D perhaps TRBD1 (6 bases). Trimming left V 0 bases short and J 5 bases short, with 14 bases between. In germline, CDR1 is SGHRS, CDR2 YFSETQ. This CDR3 has 15 residues. In DNA, the CDR3 is TGCGCCAGCAGCTTGGCTCTTGGGGGCCGGACTGAAGCTTTCTTT. Translated: CASSLALGGRTEAFF.

The gene calls are TRBV7-8 and TRBJ1-1, with D maybe TRBD1 (5 bases). The V end was cut by 1 base, the J end by 1 base, with 7 bases between. CDR3 length: 14 amino acids. Germline V gene lookup returns CDR1 SGHVS and CDR2 FQNEAQ. The CDR3 DNA follows: TGTGCCAGCAGCTTAGTTACAGGGAACACTGAAGCTTTCTTT. Protein product: CASSLVTGNTEAFF.

The chain combines TRBV5-5 with TRBJ1-1; 7 nucleotides match TRBD1. This CDR3 has 15 residues. The V gene's germline CDR1 is SGHKS and CDR2 YYEKEE (reference sequence). J gave up 3 bases and V 4 bases, and 9 bases lay outside the gene matches. The CDR3 coding sequence is TGTGCCAGCAGCGCCCGGGACAGTGTGGACACTGAAGCTTTCTTT. The encoded protein is CASSARDSVDTEAFF.

The genes are TRBV11-3 and TRBJ2-1; 10 bases line up with TRBD1. The CDR3 spans 14 residues. Trimming at V came to 4 bases and at J to 5 bases, leaving 2 bases not matched to a gene. Germline values: CDR1 SGHNT, CDR2 YENEEA. The CDR3: CASSSGTGDNEQFF. The CDR3 nucleotides read TGTGCCAGCAGCTCCGGGACAGGGGACAATGAGCAGTTCTTC.

The chain carries TRBV11-2 and TRBJ1-5, with D hard to call. Germline V gene lookup returns CDR1 SGHAT and CDR2 FQNNGV. The CDR3 is 13 residues long. V lost 5 bases, J lost 0 bases, and 5 bases lay in between. CDR3 sequence: CASSPFSNQPQHF. For the CDR3, the DNA is TGTGCCAGCAGCCCTTTTAGCAATCAGCCCCAGCATTTT.

The chain links TRBV7-9 to TRBJ1-3; D gene unclear. The CDR3 is made up of 13 amino acids. Germline values: CDR1 SEHNR, CDR2 FQNEAQ (reference sequence). V lost 4 bases to trimming and J lost 6 bases, with 10 bases between them. CDR3 nucleotide sequence: TGTGCCAGCAGCTCGAGAGCTTTAAACACCATATATTTT. Amino acids: CASSSRALNTIYF.

V and J are TRBV5-6 and TRBJ1-1, with 8 bases fitting TRBD1. Germline assignment: CDR1 SGHDT and CDR2 YYEEEE. The CDR3 contains 16 residues. Trimming at V came to 4 bases and at J to 0 bases, leaving 8 bases not matched to a gene. The CDR3 here is CASSIDRGSMNTEAFF. CDR3 DNA: TGTGCCAGCAGCATTGACAGGGGTTCCATGAACACTGAAGCTTTCTTT.